Listed below are T cell receptor beta chains from one sample, sequenced in a study of glioma-infiltrating T cells. MiXCR was run by TCRdb on the multiplex PCR reads, yielding one entry per CDR3 protein. The repertoire holds some 120,000 distinct CDR3 sequences, more than 20% seen once, with roughly 15% in the top ten. The sequenced sample was glioma tissue, nonneoplastic brain tissue, or PBMCs (not recorded which). All receptors come from a human donor with low-grade glioma or glioblastoma, undergoing nonglioma brain surgery, or in good health (not recorded which). Each CDR3 is given with its conserved first and last residue. Rows give clone size only sometimes, using once, few, many, or a class for an expanded clone.

abundance | j_gene | v_gene | CDR3aa
- | TRBJ1-4 | TRBV4-1 | CASSQDGLATNEKLFF
many | TRBJ2-5 | TRBV7-9 | CASSSEGQFQETQYF
many | TRBJ2-7 | TRBV7-8 | CASSHSGITYEQYF
many | TRBJ1-2 | TRBV29-1 | CSASQAGYGYTF
many | TRBJ1-5 | TRBV2 | CASTHDRGDQPQHF
many | TRBJ2-3 | TRBV6-4 | CASSGGSGSSDTQYF
- | TRBJ1-4 | TRBV19 | CASGARSNEKLFF
many | TRBJ2-7 | TRBV27 | CASSSGSGLSSYEQYF
few | TRBJ2-3 | TRBV3-1 | CASSQGTSGVTDTQYF
many | TRBJ2-1 | TRBV6-1 | CASASSGRTYNEQFF
- | TRBJ2-1 | TRBV4-1 | CASSQEGIAVYNEQFF
few | TRBJ2-3 | TRBV4-3 | CASSQSFTSGGADTQYF
- | TRBJ1-1 | TRBV5-8 | CASSFAIGQDLTEAFF
many | TRBJ2-7 | TRBV28 | CASSLNTGENEQYF
many | TRBJ1-1 | TRBV6-1 | CASSFGGGGWSTEAFF
- | TRBJ2-7 | TRBV12-3/TRBV12-4 | CASSFQFGDEQYF
many | TRBJ2-5 | TRBV27 | CASSFSRSPGGETQYF
- | TRBJ2-6 | TRBV29-1 | CSADTGSGANVLTF
many | TRBJ2-7 | TRBV15 | CATSRGSTGPREQYF
many | TRBJ2-5 | TRBV28 | CASSFGLGQTQYF
many | TRBJ2-3 | TRBV27 | CASSLSMTDTQYF
- | TRBJ2-5 | TRBV6-1 | CASSLPPRTTQETQYF
many | TRBJ2-3 | TRBV12-3/TRBV12-4 | CASSTYRGSSTDTQYF
- | TRBJ2-1 | TRBV28 | CASSSIGTINNEQFF
many | TRBJ2-7 | TRBV6-1 | CASIGQAYEQYF
many | TRBJ2-7 | TRBV10-3 | CAIVSEQYF
many | TRBJ2-1 | TRBV6-1 | CASAPQSSYNEQFF
many | TRBJ2-7 | TRBV7-8 | CASSLLVSTYEQYF
many | TRBJ2-7 | TRBV7-2 | CASSQRLARETDEQYF
few | TRBJ2-3 | TRBV9 | CASSSPHPQRELTDTQYF
once | TRBJ2-5 | TRBV3-1 | CAISQPGGYETQYF
few | TRBJ2-1 | TRBV29-1 | CSGMTNREQFF
many | TRBJ1-3 | TRBV6-1 | CASSEATGPSGNTIYF
- | TRBJ2-7 | TRBV7-9 | CASSPLRDLGYEQYF
many | TRBJ2-3 | TRBV19 | CASSIGQGLDQDTQYF
many | TRBJ2-7 | TRBV15 | CATSRAGDGIYEQYF
- | TRBJ2-5 | TRBV29-1 | CSVERGSVYQETQYF
many | TRBJ2-3 | TRBV19 | CASSSRTTDTQYF
few | TRBJ2-5 | TRBV5-5 | CASSLDRFQETQYF
many | TRBJ2-3 | TRBV7-2 | CASSISNGDTQYF
few | TRBJ2-3 | TRBV29-1 | CSVEIGATDTQYF